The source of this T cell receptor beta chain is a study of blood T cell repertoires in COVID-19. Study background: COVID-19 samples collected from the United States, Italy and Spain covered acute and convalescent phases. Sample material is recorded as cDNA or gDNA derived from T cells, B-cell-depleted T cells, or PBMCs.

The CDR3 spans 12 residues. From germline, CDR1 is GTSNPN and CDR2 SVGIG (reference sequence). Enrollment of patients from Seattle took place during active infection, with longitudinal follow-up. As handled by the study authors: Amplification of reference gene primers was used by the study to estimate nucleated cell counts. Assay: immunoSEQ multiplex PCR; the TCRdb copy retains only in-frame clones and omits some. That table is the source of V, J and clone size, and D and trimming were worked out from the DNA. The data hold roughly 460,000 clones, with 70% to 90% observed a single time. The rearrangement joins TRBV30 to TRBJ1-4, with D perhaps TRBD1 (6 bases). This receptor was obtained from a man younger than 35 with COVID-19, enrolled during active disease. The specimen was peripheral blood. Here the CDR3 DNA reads TGTGCGGCGGGGGCCGGGGTTGAAAAACTGTTTTTT. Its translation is CAAGAGVEKLFF.